This TCR beta chain stems from a study of radiotherapy plus CTLA-4 blockade in lung cancer. Repertoires were generated with immunoSEQ multiplex PCR, while TCRdb's copy carries only in-frame clones and drops some. Of approximately 83,000 clones in the sample, 78% were seen once. The TCR was taken from a human donor with non-small cell lung cancer who had a partial response to radiotherapy plus ipilimumab. Some clones in this sample may be carry-over from other donors' samples. Sample: peripheral blood, taken from a patient treated with radiotherapy plus ipilimumab.

The CDR3 here is CASSPPGRGKPTDTQYF. The DNA of the CDR3 is TGTGCCAGCAGCCCCCCGGGGCGGGGGAAGCCCACAGATACGCAGTATTTT. The chain carries TRBV28 and TRBJ2-3; TRBD2 agrees at 7 bases. After removal of 6 bases from V and 2 bases from J, the junction contained 14 bases not matched to a gene. This CDR3 comprises 17 residues. CDR1 and CDR2 from the germline V gene are MDHEN and SYDVKM.